This T cell receptor (beta chain) was found in a study of identical twins. Study-level findings and limits: Conclusions rested on cross-sectional statistics rather than following the same donors.

In every case, the donor was a healthy Caucasian. CDR1 is LGHDT, CDR2 YNNKEL, per germline (reference sequence). The CDR3 has 15 residues. V trimming: 1 base; J trimming: 5 bases; junction bases outside the gene matches: 6. About this clonotype itself: Antigen unknown.

Template switching (which added a universal primer site) was used, and cDNA carried unique molecular identifiers. TCRdb reanalysed the 5' RACE reads using MiXCR and keeps one entry per CDR3 protein. The sample records approximately 470,000 distinct CDR3 sequences, approximately 14% being singletons. This sample was shared with a second study, whose subject was yellow fever vaccine responses in identical twins.

The specimen sequenced was CD4+ T cells sorted from blood. This clonotype was sampled from a woman between 18 and 30 years old in good health. The chain links TRBV3-1 to TRBJ2-5; TRBD2 agrees at 8 bases. The CDR3 sequence: CASSQAGGPAETQYF. Written as DNA, the CDR3 is TGTGCCAGCAGCCAAGCGGGGGGGCCCGCGGAGACCCAGTACTTC.